This TCR beta chain originates from a study of blood T cell repertoires in COVID-19. Measured with immunoSEQ multiplex PCR; TCRdb has only the in-frame clones, and not every one. The sample includes 150,000 to 200,000 clones, less than 85% of them seen just once. Germline lookup yields CDR1 SEHNR and CDR2 FQNEAQ (reference sequence). The V end was cut by 6 bases, the J end by 7 bases, with 15 bases between. The CDR3 runs 14 residues. This receptor was identified in a man aged 45 to 65 who had recovered from COVID-19. Specimen: peripheral blood. The genes are TRBV7-9 and TRBJ2-2; possibly TRBD1 for D (6 bases). For the CDR3, the DNA is TGTGCCAGCAGTAGGGCAGGGGTTTACGGGGAGCTGTTTTTT. This sequence encodes CASSRAGVYGELFF. The variable domain in full, completed from reference TRBV7-9 and TRBJ2-2, reads DTGVSQNPRHKITKRGQNVTFRCDPISEHNRLYWYRQTLGQGPEFLTYFQNEAQLEKSRLLSDRFSAERPKGSFSTLEIQRTEQGDSAMYLCASSRAGVYGELFFGEGSRLTVL.